This note documents a single T cell receptor (beta chain) sequence. Germline CDR1 and CDR2: KGHSH and LQKENI. The V gene end was trimmed by 2 bases and the J gene end by 5 bases; junction bases not matched to a gene: 9. The CDR3 totals 16 residues. This record belongs to a study of blood T cell repertoires in COVID-19. Study-level background: Sources were T cells, B-cell-depleted T cells, or PBMCs; the material itself was cDNA or gDNA.

Authors' methods: Researchers report that nucleated cell counts were estimated from reference gene primer amplification. TCRdb keeps only in-frame clones here, not all; method: immunoSEQ multiplex PCR. The DNA was the basis for D and trimming; V, J and clone size are from that table. The sample shows over 200,000 clones, roughly 87% of them seen only once. Sequencing input: peripheral blood. The sequence came from a middle-aged man with active or convalescent COVID-19. This sequence joins TRBV18 and TRBJ1-1; 9 positions match TRBD1. In DNA, the CDR3 is TGTGCCAGCTCACCAGGGACAGGGTGGGGAACAACTGAAGCTTTCTTT. It is translated as CASSPGTGWGTTEAFF. The full variable domain, with the rest looked up from reference TRBV18 and TRBJ1-1, is NAGVMQNPRHLVRRRGQEARLRCSPMKGHSHVYWYRQLPEEGLKFMVYLQKENIIDESGMPKERFSAEFPKEGPSILRIQQVVRGDSAAYFCASSPGTGWGTTEAFFGQGTRLTVV.